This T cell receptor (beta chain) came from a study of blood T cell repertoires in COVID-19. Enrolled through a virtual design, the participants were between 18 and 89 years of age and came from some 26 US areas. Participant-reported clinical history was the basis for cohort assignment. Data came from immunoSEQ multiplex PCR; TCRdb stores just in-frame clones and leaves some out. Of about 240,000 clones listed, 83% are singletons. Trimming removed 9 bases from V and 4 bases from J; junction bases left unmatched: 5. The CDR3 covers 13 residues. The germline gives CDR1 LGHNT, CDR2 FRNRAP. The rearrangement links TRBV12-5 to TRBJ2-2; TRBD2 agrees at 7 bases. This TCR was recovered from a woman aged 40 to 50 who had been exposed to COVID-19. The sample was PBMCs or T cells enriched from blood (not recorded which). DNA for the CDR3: TGTGCTAGAGGGAGGGGTGGCACCGGGGAGCTGTTTTTT. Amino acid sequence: CARGRGGTGELFF.